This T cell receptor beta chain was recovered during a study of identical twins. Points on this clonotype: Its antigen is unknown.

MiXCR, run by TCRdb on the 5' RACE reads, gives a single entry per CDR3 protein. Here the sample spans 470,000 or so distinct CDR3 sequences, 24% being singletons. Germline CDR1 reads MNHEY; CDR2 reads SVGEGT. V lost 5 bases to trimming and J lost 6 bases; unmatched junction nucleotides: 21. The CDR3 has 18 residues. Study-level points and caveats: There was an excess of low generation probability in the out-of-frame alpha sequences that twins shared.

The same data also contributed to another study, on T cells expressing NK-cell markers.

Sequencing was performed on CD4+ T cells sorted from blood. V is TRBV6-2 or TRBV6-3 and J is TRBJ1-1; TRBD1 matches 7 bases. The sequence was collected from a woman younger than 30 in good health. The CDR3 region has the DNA TGTGCCAGCAGTAGGTGGTCGGGGAGGACAGGCGTCGGCGCTGAAGCTTTCTTT. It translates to CASSRWSGRTGVGAEAFF.